The entry below gives a single T cell receptor beta chain sequence along with its context. The junction and the germline gene differ at one end; a read error may be behind it. The sample comes from a study of cytomegalovirus exposure and HLA in healthy donors. The CDR3 runs 14 residues. The V gene's germline CDR1 is SGHDT and CDR2 YYEEEE. The PCR had 60 Vbeta and 13 Jbeta primers. The repertoire was sequenced with immunoSEQ multiplex PCR; TCRdb's copy has only in-frame clones and lacks some. Seen here are roughly 150,000 clones, around 80% observed once, and the top ten hold about 5.2%. Though nominally healthy at sampling, donors likely had unrecorded immune exposures.

The clonotype originates from a man younger than 45 in good health and CMV-seropositive. The sample comprised PBMCs. V gene TRBV5-6 combines with J gene TRBJ2-6, with a possible D match to TRBD1 (5 bases). In nucleotides, the CDR3 is TGTGCCAGCAGTCCCGAGCCTGGGGCCAACGGCCTGACTTTC. This translates into CASSPEPGANGLTF.